Listed here are 8 T cell receptor beta chains from one sample, sequenced in a study of T cell changes during pregnancy in multiple sclerosis. Method: immunoSEQ multiplex PCR; TCRdb's copy keeps in-frame clones and lacks some. The repertoire holds 90,000 or so clones, with 80% to 95% as singletons. The source material was peripheral blood, sampled in the first trimester of pregnancy. The receptor source for this set is a female donor in good health, enrolled as a control in a pregnancy study.

The sample holds one count of this clone. The V and J genes are TRBV7-9 and TRBJ2-5, with a weak D call TRBD1 (6 bases). The CDR3 extends over 13 amino acids. CDR1 and CDR2 from the germline V gene are SEHNR and FQNEAQ (reference sequence). V gave up 2 bases and J gave up 5 bases, with 9 bases separating them. The CDR3 protein is CASSLITGETQYF. CDR3 bases: TGTGCCAGCAGCTTAATCACAGGGGAGACCCAGTACTTC.

V usage is TRBV6-6 and J usage is TRBJ1-5; TRBD1 matches at 7 bases. The germline gives CDR1 MNHNY, CDR2 SVGAGI (reference sequence). CDR3 length equals 15 residues. With 6 bases clipped from V and 3 bases from J, the junction kept 8 bases outside the gene matches. CDR3 residues: CASRPRQGHNQPQHF. In nucleotides, the CDR3 is TGTGCCAGCAGACCTCGACAGGGCCACAATCAGCCCCAGCATTTT.

V is TRBV12-5 and J is TRBJ2-2; D gene unclear. Germline V lookup: CDR1 LGHNT, CDR2 FRNRAP. Trimming pared 3 bases from V and 6 bases from J, leaving 8 bases between. The CDR3 totals 13 residues. The CDR3 sequence: CASGFELSGELFF. The CDR3 region has the DNA TGTGCTAGTGGTTTTGAGTTGTCCGGGGAGCTGTTTTTT.

This clone was recorded a few times. The junction departs from the called germline gene at one end, perhaps through a read error. The chain has TRBV7-9 and TRBJ1-2; no definite D call. The CDR3 has 8 amino acids. Germline V gene lookup returns CDR1 SEHNR and CDR2 FQNEAQ (reference sequence). The CDR3 DNA reads TGCTCACTCTATGGCTACACCTTC. Amino acid sequence: CSLYGYTF. The full variable domain, in which reference TRBV7-9 and TRBJ1-2 provide the parts outside the CDR3, is DTGVSQNPRHKITKRGQNVTFRCDPISEHNRLYWYRQTLGQGPEFLTYFQNEAQLEKSRLLSDRFSAERPKGSFSTLEIQRTEQGDSAMYLCSLYGYTFGSGTRLTVV.

The chain is built from TRBV19 and TRBJ1-5; 8 bases fit TRBD1. Germline CDR1 reads LNHDA; CDR2 reads SQIVND (reference sequence). J lost 4 bases, V lost 2 bases, and 7 bases had no gene match. The CDR3 is 16 amino acids. The CDR3, as DNA: TGTGCCAGTAGTATATTAGGGGACAGGCTGAATCAGCCCCAGCATTTT. Protein sequence: CASSILGDRLNQPQHF.

The chain links TRBV13 to TRBJ2-5; D is perhaps TRBD2 (6 bases). Germline assignment: CDR1 PRHDT and CDR2 FYEKMQ (reference sequence). Trimming cost V 8 bases and J 2 bases, with 15 bases left between them. The CDR3 loop spans 14 amino acids. This chain's CDR3 is CASAGTEGQETQYF. Here the CDR3 DNA reads TGTGCCAGCGCGGGGACGGAGGGACAAGAGACCCAGTACTTC.

The CDR3 sequence: CASSLYYGELFF. The CDR3 coding sequence is TGTGCCAGCAGTTTATACTACGGGGAGCTGTTTTTT. The chain recombines TRBV27 with TRBJ2-2; D is undetermined. The CDR3 loop spans 12 amino acids. Germline V gene sequence: CDR1 MNHEY, CDR2 SMNVEV (reference sequence). Deletions cut 1 base from V and 7 bases from J, with 4 bases between.

Only a few counts were recorded for this clone. The gene calls are TRBV27 and TRBJ1-2, with D possibly being TRBD1 (6 bases). Germline V gives CDR1 MNHEY, CDR2 SMNVEV (reference sequence). This CDR3 contains 14 residues. The ends were cut back, 4 bases at V and 8 bases at J, with 17 bases in the middle. CDR3 region: CASSSGRGFEGYTF. CDR3 DNA: TGTGCCAGCAGTTCCGGCAGGGGCTTCGAAGGCTACACCTTC.